This T cell receptor beta chain was identified during a study of cytomegalovirus exposure and HLA in healthy donors. General observations from the study: Later, an analysis found that TCR clusters from the first cohort tended to co-occur in the 120 validation repertoires. Among TCR beta chains, those listed as cytomegalovirus-associated numbered some 160. Confirmation in vitro established that three CMV-associated chains were specific for CMV antigens.

The germline V gene encodes CDR1 MNHEY and CDR2 SVGAGI. Trimming removed 4 bases at V and 2 bases at J, with 11 bases between. This CDR3 spans 14 amino acids. The donors were in the roughly 120-subject validation cohort; that cohort was separate from the 666-subject first cohort. Of note for this clone: Its antigen is not identified.

This table comes from immunoSEQ multiplex PCR, and its TCRdb copy is limited to in-frame clones, with some not included. The sample has about 130,000 clones, approximately 89% seen once. Sequencing was carried out using PBMCs. This chain links TRBV6-5 with TRBJ1-2, with no clear D. The TCR originated in a woman aged 18-29 years in good health and CMV-seronegative. CDR3 DNA sequence: TGTGCCAGCAGTTTCGGAGTGCCGAACTATGGCTACACCTTC. It yields the protein CASSFGVPNYGYTF.